This TCR beta chain was sequenced during a study of CD8 T cells in Susac syndrome. Per the germline V gene, CDR1 is LGHDT and CDR2 is YNNKEL (reference sequence). V was shortened by 1 base and J by 6 bases, with 12 bases between the two germline ends. The CDR3 contains 15 residues. Only one count was recorded for this clonotype. In blood CD8+ and CD4+ T cells, TCR beta underwent sequencing. Random hexamers were used to reverse transcribe an amount of about 0.45 to 1 ug RNA. Multiplex immunoSEQ PCR targeted 54 Vbeta and 13 Jbeta TCR beta segments. TCRdb re-called the immunoSEQ multiplex PCR reads through MiXCR, storing one row per CDR3 protein. The repertoire includes around 130,000 distinct CDR3 sequences, roughly 96% of them detected once, and approximately 0.11% sits in the top ten.

Sequencing input: CD4+ T cells from PBMCs. The V and J genes are TRBV3-1 and TRBJ2-2; D is perhaps TRBD2 (5 bases). The clonotype was recovered from a human donor with multiple sclerosis. The CDR3 nucleotides read TGTGCCAGCAGCCAAGTTCGGAGGCCCCCCGGGGAGCTGTTTTTT. Amino acids: CASSQVRRPPGELFF.